This TCR beta chain was identified during a study of fetal regulatory T cell absence and autoimmunity. Here immunoSEQ multiplex PCR was the method, and the copy in TCRdb shows in-frame clones only, minus some. This table holds 95,000 or so clones, more than 70% found once. In its sample, this clone was seen a few times. The trim removed 0 bases at V and 7 bases at J, leaving 2 bases unmatched. The V gene's germline CDR1 is MNHEY and CDR2 SMNVEV (reference sequence). CDR3 size: 13 residues. Sequencing was performed on pancreas tissue. The gene calls are TRBV27 and TRBJ1-2, with TRBD1 matching over 7 bases. This receptor was identified in a male donor with IPEX syndrome. CDR3 bases: TGTGCCAGCAGTTTATCGGCAGGGGGTGGCTACACCTTC. It specifies CASSLSAGGGYTF.